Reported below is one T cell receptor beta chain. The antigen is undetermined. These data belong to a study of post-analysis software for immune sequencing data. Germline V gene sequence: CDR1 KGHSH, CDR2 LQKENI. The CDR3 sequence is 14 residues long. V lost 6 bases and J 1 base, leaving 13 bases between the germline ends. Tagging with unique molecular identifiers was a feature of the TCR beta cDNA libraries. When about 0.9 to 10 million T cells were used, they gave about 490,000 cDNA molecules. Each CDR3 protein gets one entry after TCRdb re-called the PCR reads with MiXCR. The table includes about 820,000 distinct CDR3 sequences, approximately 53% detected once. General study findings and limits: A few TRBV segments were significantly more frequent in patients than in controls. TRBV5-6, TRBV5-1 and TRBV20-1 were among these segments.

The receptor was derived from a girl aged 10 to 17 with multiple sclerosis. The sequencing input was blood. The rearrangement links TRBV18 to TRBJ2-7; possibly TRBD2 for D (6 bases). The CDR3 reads CASSELTRSYEQYF. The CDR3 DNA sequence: TGTGCCAGCTCCGAGCTGACTAGATCCTACGAGCAGTACTTC.